Listed below are T cell receptor beta chains from one sample, sequenced in a study of cytomegalovirus exposure and HLA in healthy donors. Measured with immunoSEQ multiplex PCR; TCRdb has only the in-frame clones, and not every one. This sample's table reports 130,000 or so clones. The sample taken for sequencing was PBMCs. These receptor sequences come from a woman aged 55-69 years in good health and CMV-seronegative. Both conserved end residues are part of each CDR3. A D gene is named only where the DNA matches it firmly.

J gene,V gene,D gene,CDR3 protein,CDR3 DNA
TRBJ1-1,TRBV27,NA,CASSLSPGGNTEAFF,TGTGCCAGCAGTTTATCCCCAGGTGGGAACACTGAAGCTTTCTTT
TRBJ1-2,TRBV4-1,NA,CASSHTDGLDYGYTF,TGCGCCAGCAGCCATACAGACGGATTAGACTATGGCTACACCTTC
TRBJ2-1,TRBV5-1,TRBD1,CASSAGGQGDNEQFF,TGCGCCAGCAGCGCGGGGGGACAGGGGGACAATGAGCAGTTCTTC
TRBJ2-1,TRBV10-1,NA,CASSESSGPDEQFF,TGCGCCAGCAGTGAGTCTAGTGGGCCGGATGAGCAGTTCTTC
TRBJ1-1,TRBV27,NA,CASSFQGGREAFF,TGTGCCAGCAGTTTCCAGGGAGGGCGTGAAGCTTTCTTT
TRBJ2-7,TRBV7-2,TRBD2,CASSLGGGVYEQYF,TGTGCCAGCAGCTTAGGCGGGGGGGTCTACGAGCAGTACTTC
TRBJ2-7,TRBV5-7,NA,CASSRGGRSDEQYF,TGTGCCAGCAGCAGGGGGGGGAGATCAGACGAGCAGTACTTC
TRBJ1-1,TRBV6-1,NA,CASSADRNTEAFF,TGTGCCAGCAGTGCCGACAGAAACACTGAAGCTTTCTTT
TRBJ2-6,TRBV2,TRBD1,CASMDRGLSGANVLTF,TGTGCCAGCATGGACAGGGGGCTCTCTGGGGCCAACGTCCTGACTTTC
TRBJ1-2,TRBV29-1,NA,CSGGGDSYGYTF,TGCAGCGGGGGGGGCGACTCCTATGGCTACACCTTC
TRBJ1-2,TRBV2,NA,CASSESSGNGRTF,TGTGCCAGCAGTGAAAGTTCGGGGAATGGCCGCACCTTC
TRBJ2-7,TRBV5-6,TRBD1,CASSVGQGSYEQYF,TGTGCCAGCAGCGTCGGACAGGGATCCTACGAGCAGTACTTC
TRBJ1-3,TRBV5-1,TRBD1,CASSYGTGGSSGNTIYF,TGCGCCAGCAGCTACGGGACAGGGGGTTCCTCTGGAAACACCATATATTTT
TRBJ2-3,TRBV12-5,TRBD1,CASGLGTGSTDTQYF,TGTGCTAGTGGCCTCGGGACAGGGAGCACAGATACGCAGTATTTT
TRBJ1-4,TRBV9,TRBD1,CASSAPGGSNEKLFF,TGTGCCAGCAGCGCGCCAGGGGGCTCTAATGAAAAACTGTTTTTT
TRBJ2-1,TRBV9,TRBD2,CASSGGTSGIYEQFF,TGTGCCAGCAGCGGCGGGACTAGCGGGATTTATGAGCAGTTCTTC
TRBJ2-7,TRBV5-1,TRBD1,CASSLTLTGDEQYF,TGCGCCAGCAGCTTAACATTAACAGGGGACGAGCAGTACTTC
TRBJ2-5,TRBV5-4,TRBD2,CASSLAGTSRYQETQYF,TGTGCCAGCAGCTTGGCAGGGACTAGCCGGTACCAAGAGACCCAGTACTTC